These T cell receptor beta chains were read from a single sample in a study of identifying expanded T cells in peripheral blood. The data were produced by immunoSEQ multiplex PCR, yet TCRdb's version contains in-frame clones alone and is incomplete. The data show more than 80,000 clones, 88% seen once. What was sequenced was blood. The receptors stem from a person aged 18 to 69 in good health. CDR3s leave out the opening cysteine and the closing phenylalanine or tryptophan. Clone size appears in some rows only: once, few, many, or a class for an expanded clone.

length: 12
V: TRBV15
size: .
J: TRBJ2-7
CDR3: ATSRGPETYEQY

length: 13
V: TRBV28
size: .
J: TRBJ1-5
CDR3: ASRTDRGPNQPQH

length: 13
V: TRBV10-3
size: .
J: TRBJ2-7
CDR3: AISKLRQGTHEQY

length: 11
V: TRBV7-2
size: few
J: TRBJ1-6
CDR3: ASSFGVNSPLH

length: 9
V: TRBV5-1
size: .
J: TRBJ2-5
CDR3: ASSSQETQY

length: 13
V: TRBV28
size: .
J: TRBJ2-1
CDR3: ASSLSRDFYNEQF

length: 12
V: TRBV9
size: .
J: TRBJ1-4
CDR3: ASSVDGAREKLF

length: 12
V: TRBV19
size: .
J: TRBJ2-1
CDR3: ASKADRGYNEQF

length: 12
V: TRBV7-9
size: .
J: TRBJ2-5
CDR3: ASSSRTGAQTQY

length: 11
V: TRBV29-1
size: .
J: TRBJ1-5
CDR3: SVVDWPNQPQH

length: 13
V: TRBV7-8
size: .
J: TRBJ2-1
CDR3: ASSLVRGPDNEQF

length: 11
V: TRBV7-3
size: .
J: TRBJ2-7
CDR3: ASSFGAAYEQY

length: 12
V: TRBV19
size: .
J: TRBJ1-5
CDR3: ASSREGRNQPQH

length: 12
V: TRBV2
size: .
J: TRBJ2-1
CDR3: ATAGTGDVDEQF

length: 13
V: TRBV28
size: .
J: TRBJ1-5
CDR3: ASSRLGDSNQPQH

length: 14
V: TRBV7-3
size: once
J: TRBJ2-1
CDR3: ASSSGGLAAVNEQF

length: 13
V: TRBV21-1
size: .
J: TRBJ2-3
CDR3: ASSCGRGYADTQY

length: 14
V: TRBV7-9
size: once
J: TRBJ2-3
CDR3: ASSLGDGALGDTQY

length: 12
V: TRBV5-1
size: .
J: TRBJ1-4
CDR3: ASSLGATNEKLF

length: 12
V: TRBV4-1
size: .
J: TRBJ1-2
CDR3: ASSQDKGDYGYT

length: 14
V: TRBV18
size: .
J: TRBJ2-2
CDR3: ASSPWGQGAFGELF

length: 12
V: TRBV7-2
size: .
J: TRBJ2-7
CDR3: ASSFSDSSYEQY

length: 11
V: TRBV9
size: .
J: TRBJ1-2
CDR3: ASSVQGNYGYT

length: 15
V: TRBV19
size: .
J: TRBJ1-1
CDR3: ASSTSVSHPLNTEAF

length: 17
V: TRBV7-2
size: .
J: TRBJ1-4
CDR3: ASSHQDRGPGRTNEKLF

length: 13
V: TRBV4-3
size: .
J: TRBJ2-7
CDR3: ASSQVVAGGSEQY

length: 13
V: TRBV7-2
size: .
J: TRBJ2-1
CDR3: ASSAGGADYNEQF

length: 12
V: TRBV5-6
size: .
J: TRBJ1-2
CDR3: ASSYTGGASGYT

length: 13
V: TRBV12-2
size: few
J: TRBJ2-2
CDR3: ASRLLAGGPGELF

length: 13
V: TRBV7-3
size: .
J: TRBJ2-1
CDR3: ASSLEGQGYNEQF

length: 12
V: TRBV2
size: .
J: TRBJ1-1
CDR3: ASNRQGAGTEAF

length: 14
V: TRBV5-4
size: .
J: TRBJ2-5
CDR3: ASSSPGTAIQETQY

length: 13
V: TRBV6-1
size: once
J: TRBJ2-4
CDR3: ASSEGWGAKNIQY

length: 17
V: TRBV30
size: .
J: TRBJ2-3
CDR3: AWSNSGSGRFSSTDTQY

length: 11
V: TRBV28
size: few
J: TRBJ1-5
CDR3: ATCRARSQPQH

length: 12
V: TRBV28
size: .
J: TRBJ2-2
CDR3: ASSSGQASGELF

length: 14
V: TRBV15
size: .
J: TRBJ2-7
CDR3: ATSRDQVGGAYEQY

length: 16
V: TRBV10-3
size: .
J: TRBJ2-2
CDR3: AISERLAGGPGTGELF

length: 13
V: TRBV6-1
size: .
J: TRBJ2-7
CDR3: ASIPQPGNPYEQY

length: 9
V: TRBV11-2
size: .
J: TRBJ2-7
CDR3: ASSLQYEQY

length: 10
V: TRBV29-1
size: .
J: TRBJ2-5
CDR3: SVERSLETQY

length: 15
V: TRBV4-1
size: .
J: TRBJ2-3
CDR3: ASSPTGGRGPGDTQY

length: 13
V: TRBV18
size: .
J: TRBJ2-2
CDR3: ASSPTGTNTGELF

length: 12
V: TRBV11-3
size: .
J: TRBJ2-3
CDR3: ASSLAGVLDTQY

length: 14
V: TRBV5-6
size: .
J: TRBJ1-1
CDR3: ASSLPGAGGDTEAF

length: 13
V: TRBV4-3
size: .
J: TRBJ2-1
CDR3: ASSLKPGGYNEQF

length: 14
V: TRBV5-4
size: .
J: TRBJ2-2
CDR3: ASSSRSGGTTGELF

length: 13
V: TRBV6-5
size: .
J: TRBJ1-2
CDR3: ASSYSYMPNYGYT

length: 10
V: TRBV29-1
size: .
J: TRBJ2-3
CDR3: SVGEWTDTQY

length: 13
V: TRBV2
size: .
J: TRBJ2-7
CDR3: ASTFGQVTNYEQY

length: 11
V: TRBV2
size: few
J: TRBJ1-5
CDR3: ASSSDSASPQH

length: 12
V: TRBV7-2
size: .
J: TRBJ2-7
CDR3: ASSQGRTSYEQY

length: 9
V: TRBV29-1
size: .
J: TRBJ1-1
CDR3: SVQGYTEAF

length: 12
V: TRBV27
size: .
J: TRBJ2-3
CDR3: ASSLMGGTDTQY

length: 12
V: TRBV7-2
size: .
J: TRBJ1-5
CDR3: ASSVRDGDQPQH

length: 13
V: TRBV5-1
size: .
J: TRBJ1-2
CDR3: ASSIYGQGDYGYT

length: 10
V: TRBV28
size: .
J: TRBJ1-1
CDR3: ATSRVGTEAF

length: 13
V: TRBV4-3
size: .
J: TRBJ2-7
CDR3: ASSQVAGGAYEQY